These 25 T cell receptor beta chains were sequenced from one sample in a study of blood T cell repertoires in COVID-19. Assay used: immunoSEQ multiplex PCR; TCRdb lists only in-frame clones, some missing. The sample lists about 310,000 clones, about nine tenths occurring once. The sample taken for sequencing was PBMCs or T cells enriched from blood (not recorded which). Every receptor here comes from a woman in her forties who had recovered from COVID-19.

A note on this clone: The conserved closing phenylalanine or tryptophan is absent in this CDR3, likely reflecting a read error. No DNA is shown, since the ends of the CDR3 on it are uncertain; the CDR3 is the one TCRdb lists. This chain joins TRBV28 and TRBJ1-2. The CDR3 totals 11 residues, both ends included. Germline assignment: CDR1 MDHEN and CDR2 SYDVKM. CDR3 sequence: CASSHRGMGGY.

The chain recombines TRBV27 with TRBJ1-6; 7 bases line up with TRBD1. The CDR3 spans 16 residues. CDR1 and CDR2 from the germline V gene are MNHEY and SMNVEV (reference sequence). V lost 3 bases, J lost 5 bases, and 7 bases stayed unmatched. CDR3 nucleotides: TGTGCCAGCAGTTTGAGAGGGACAGTCAATAATTCACCCCTCCACTTT. Its protein is CASSLRGTVNNSPLHF.

The chain is built from TRBV4-2 and TRBJ2-3, with 12 bases identical to TRBD2. The CDR3 is 18 residues long. V dropped 0 bases and J dropped 6; count of bases not matched to a gene: 10. Germline values: CDR1 LGHNA, CDR2 YNFKEQ. CDR3 sequence: CASSQELTSGSGFDTQYF. DNA for the CDR3: TGTGCCAGCAGCCAAGAATTGACTAGCGGGAGCGGTTTCGATACGCAGTATTTT.

V usage is TRBV25-1 and J usage is TRBJ1-5; D is possibly TRBD1 (5 bases). V lost 2 bases and J 6 bases, leaving 14 bases between the germline ends. Germline V CDR1 and CDR2: MGHDK, SYGVNS. The CDR3 runs to 15 residues. The CDR3 sequence: CASSESGGSRQPQHF. The CDR3 DNA is TGTGCCAGCAGTGAAAGCGGGGGTAGTCGTCAGCCCCAGCATTTT.

The rearrangement uses TRBV28 and TRBJ1-6, with 8 bases aligning to TRBD1. The germline gives CDR1 MDHEN, CDR2 SYDVKM. The CDR3 has 16 residues. V lost 5 bases and J lost 11; bases outside the gene matches: 14. CDR3 sequence reads: CASSPQGAGGHPPLHF. The CDR3 bases are TGTGCCAGCAGTCCCCAGGGGGCAGGGGGCCATCCACCCCTCCACTTT.

The chain couples TRBV19 to TRBJ2-5; 9 bases are shared with TRBD1. Germline values: CDR1 LNHDA, CDR2 SQIVND (reference sequence). V lost 4 bases, J lost 5 bases, and 8 bases stayed unmatched. The CDR3 is made up of 15 amino acids. CDR3: CASSRRQGVGETQYF. The CDR3 DNA reads TGTGCCAGTAGTAGGAGACAGGGGGTTGGGGAGACCCAGTACTTC.

This clone was observed a single time. V is TRBV28 and J is TRBJ2-7; 8 bases line up with TRBD1. The V gene end was trimmed by 4 bases and the J gene end by 1 base; junction bases not matched to a gene: 9. This CDR3 region has 16 residues. Germline CDR1 MDHEN, CDR2 SYDVKM. The chain's CDR3 is CASSSSDRASSYEQYF. The CDR3 DNA sequence: TGTGCCAGCAGTTCCTCGGACAGGGCCTCTTCCTACGAGCAGTACTTC.

The chain couples TRBV9 to TRBJ1-2; D is possibly TRBD1 (5 bases). The ends were cut back, 5 bases at V and 4 bases at J, with 18 bases in the middle. Per the germline V gene, CDR1 is SGDLS and CDR2 is YYNGEE. The CDR3 is 15 amino acids. CDR3 in amino acids: CASSGREGSGYGYTF. The CDR3 DNA reads as TGTGCCAGCAGTGGAAGGGAGGGGTCGGGCTATGGCTACACCTTC.

The chain carries TRBV28 and TRBJ2-5; the match to TRBD1 covers 7 bases. The CDR3 extends over 14 amino acids. Germline V CDR1 and CDR2: MDHEN, SYDVKM. The J segment lost 2 bases and the V segment lost 6 bases, leaving 6 bases of the junction unmatched. The CDR3 coding sequence is TGTGCCAGCAGCCTGGACAGGTCACAAGAGACCCAGTACTTC. It encodes CASSLDRSQETQYF.

For this clone: At one end, the junction sequence differs from germline, possibly due to a read error. The chain uses TRBV28 and TRBJ1-4, with D maybe TRBD1 (6 bases). The germline V gene has CDR1 MDHEN and CDR2 SYDVKM. CDR3 size: 15 residues. The DNA of the CDR3 is TGTGCCAGCAGTGCAGGACAGACACCTAATGAGAAACTGTTTTTT. It is translated as CASSAGQTPNEKLFF.

The chain links TRBV15 to TRBJ2-3; 10 bases fit TRBD1. The CDR3 is 15 residues long. V trimming: 4 bases; J trimming: 2 bases; junction bases outside the gene matches: 3. The germline gives CDR1 LNHNV, CDR2 YYDKDF (reference sequence). CDR3 residues: CATSKDRGFTDTQYF. The DNA of the CDR3 is TGTGCCACCAGCAAGGACAGGGGGTTCACAGATACGCAGTATTTT.

This rearrangement joins TRBV27 to TRBJ1-5, with D tentatively TRBD1 (5 bases). The CDR3 runs 10 residues. V was shortened by 6 bases and J by 10 bases, with 7 bases between the two germline ends. The V gene's germline CDR1 is MNHEY and CDR2 SMNVEV (reference sequence). CDR3 amino acids: CASSREPQHF. The DNA for the CDR3 is TGTGCCAGCAGCAGGGAACCCCAGCATTTT.

This rearrangement joins TRBV30 to TRBJ2-7; TRBD2 aligns across 7 bases. Per the germline V gene, CDR1 is GTSNPN and CDR2 is SVGIG (reference sequence). The length of the CDR3 is 13 residues. Trimming took 0 bases from V and 10 from J; bases not matched to a gene: 9. CDR3: CAWSVLNSGSQYF. CDR3 in DNA: TGTGCCTGGAGTGTACTAAATAGCGGGTCACAGTACTTC.

This clone was counted once. This chain links TRBV7-2 with TRBJ1-2; 10 nucleotides align to TRBD1. V lost 6 bases and J lost 8; bases outside the gene matches: 12. CDR3 length equals 15 residues. In germline, CDR1 is SGHTA, CDR2 FQGNSA. CDR3 DNA sequence: TGTGCCAGCAGAGACACGACAGGGGGCGCGGAGGGCTACACCTTC. Amino acid sequence: CASRDTTGGAEGYTF.

The CDR3, as DNA: TGTGCCAGTAGTATGGGACAGGGGGAGATCACTGAAGCTTTCTTT. This sequence encodes CASSMGQGEITEAFF. V is TRBV19 and J is TRBJ1-1; 11 bases are a match to TRBD1. Germline lookup yields CDR1 LNHDA and CDR2 SQIVND (reference sequence). V was clipped by 3 bases and J by 4 bases; unmatched bases: 4. CDR3 length: 15 residues.

The gene calls are TRBV25-1 and TRBJ2-5, with 7 bases matching TRBD2. Germline V CDR1 and CDR2: MGHDK, SYGVNS. The CDR3 covers 15 residues. V shed 6 bases, J shed 2 bases, and the junction held 9 bases outside the gene matches. CDR3 sequence: CASSFKGLPQETQYF. CDR3 coding DNA: TGTGCCAGCAGCTTTAAGGGACTACCTCAAGAGACCCAGTACTTC.

J is TRBJ2-5 and V is TRBV5-6, with 10 positions matching TRBD2. Unmatched junction bases numbered 12, after V lost 4 bases and J lost 3 bases. CDR1 is SGHDT and CDR2 is YYEEEE in the germline V gene. This CDR3 is 17 amino acids long. CDR3 amino acids: CASSRRTSGLSKETQYF. The CDR3 nucleotides are TGTGCCAGCAGCCGACGGACTAGCGGTCTGTCGAAAGAGACCCAGTACTTC. Variable domain in full (rest from reference TRBV5-6 and TRBJ2-5): DAGVTQSPTHLIKTRGQQVTLRCSPKSGHDTVSWYQQALGQGPQFIFQYYEEEERQRGNFPDRFSGHQFPNYSSELNVNALLLGDSALYLCASSRRTSGLSKETQYFGPGTRLLVL.

The chain is built from TRBV10-3 and TRBJ2-1; 8 nucleotides match TRBD1. Germline CDR1 ENHRY, CDR2 SYGVKD. CDR3 size: 12 residues. Trimming cost V 0 bases and J 12 bases; bases outside gene matches: 1. CDR3 sequence (DNA): TGTGCCATCAGTGAGTCCGGGACAGGGCAGTTCTTC. Protein product: CAISESGTGQFF.

There are a few counts of this clone. This chain connects TRBV29-1 to TRBJ2-4; D is undetermined. Germline V CDR1 and CDR2: SQVTM, ANQGSEA. With 6 bases removed from V and 6 bases from J, the gap between germline ends came to 9 bases. The CDR3 sequence is 11 residues long. The CDR3 DNA sequence: TGCAGCGTAACTTACGGAAACATTCAGTACTTC. Translation: CSVTYGNIQYF.

The chain combines TRBV18 with TRBJ1-2; 7 bases are shared with TRBD1. The length of the CDR3 is 14 residues. Germline-derived CDR1 and CDR2 are KGHSH and LQKENI. The junction had 12 bases not matched to a gene; V was cut back by 6 bases and J by 8 bases. The CDR3 loop is CASSRQGRAGGYTF. The CDR3 DNA follows: TGTGCCAGCTCTCGACAGGGAAGAGCAGGAGGCTACACCTTC.

The V gene is TRBV7-2, the J gene TRBJ2-2; D not certain. There are 13 residues in the CDR3. Trimming removed 4 bases from V and 1 base from J, with 4 bases in between. CDR1 SGHTA and CDR2 FQGNSA come from the germline V gene. The CDR3 DNA reads as TGTGCCAGCAGCTATATGAACACCGGGGAGCTGTTTTTT. This codes for CASSYMNTGELFF.

The chain couples TRBV9 to TRBJ2-7, with 8 nucleotides matching TRBD2. V shed 4 bases and J 0 bases; nucleotides not matched to a gene: 6. Looked up from germline, CDR1 is SGDLS and CDR2 is YYNGEE. CDR3 size: 15 residues. CDR3 DNA: TGTGCCAGCAGCTCCCACGGGACTAGCTCCTACGAGCAGTACTTC. Translated, it gives CASSSHGTSSYEQYF.

In nucleotides, the CDR3 is TGTGCCAGCAGTCCGGGGATTAACTATGGCTACACCTTC. Its protein product is CASSPGINYGYTF. This chain links TRBV25-1 with TRBJ1-2; D is ambiguous. The CDR3 covers 13 residues. CDR1 and CDR2 (germline): MGHDK, SYGVNS. V was trimmed by 5 bases and J by 1 base, leaving 8 bases between them.

The chain links TRBV19 to TRBJ2-7, with D possibly TRBD2 on 6 matching bases. This CDR3 comprises 15 residues. V lost 4 bases and J lost 3, with 16 bases in between. Germline V gene lookup returns CDR1 LNHDA and CDR2 SQIVND (reference sequence). CDR3: CASSKSRDSLYEQYF. CDR3 nucleotides: TGTGCCAGTAGTAAGTCCCGGGACTCCCTCTACGAGCAGTACTTC.

This chain joins TRBV11-3 and TRBJ2-1, with TRBD2 identical over 10 bases. Germline assignment: CDR1 SGHNT and CDR2 YENEEA. V trimming: 6 bases; J trimming: 5 bases; junction bases outside the gene matches: 10. The CDR3 is 16 amino acids. For the CDR3, the DNA is TGTGCCAGCAGATTTGCTAGCGGGAGATGGGACAATGAGCAGTTCTTC. It yields the protein CASRFASGRWDNEQFF.